The rows below give T cell receptor beta chains drawn from one sample of a study of T cell changes during pregnancy in multiple sclerosis. The repertoire was sequenced with immunoSEQ multiplex PCR; TCRdb's copy has only in-frame clones and lacks some. The repertoire holds fewer than 75,000 clones, with approximately 90% as singletons. The material sequenced was peripheral blood, taken after pregnancy. These receptors were obtained from a female donor in good health, enrolled as a control in a pregnancy study. Both conserved end residues are part of each CDR3. Each record gives: clone size, D gene, J gene, V gene, CDR3 protein, CDR3 DNA. The D gene is left open where the match is weak. Clone sizes are given selectively: once, few, many, or a class where the clone is expanded.

>-|-|TRBJ2-3|TRBV4-2
CASSQWTESTDTQYF
TGTGCCAGCAGCCAATGGACAGAGAGCACAGATACGCAGTATTTT
>-|TRBD2|TRBJ2-6|TRBV7-3
CASSPPGGAGANVLTF
TGTGCCAGCAGCCCCCCGGGGGGGGCTGGGGCCAACGTCCTGACTTTC
>once|-|TRBJ2-1|TRBV5-4
CASSPASGSSNEQFF
TGTGCCAGCAGCCCGGCTTCCGGGAGTAGCAATGAGCAGTTCTTC
>few|-|TRBJ2-3|TRBV12-5
CASGTGTDTQYF
TGTGCTAGTGGGACAGGCACAGATACGCAGTATTTT
>-|-|TRBJ1-2|TRBV10-3
CAISESKGDHYGYTF
TGTGCCATCAGTGAGTCGAAGGGGGACCACTATGGCTACACCTTC
>-|-|TRBJ1-2|TRBV18
CASSPEWGEGYTF
TGTGCCAGCTCACCCGAATGGGGCGAGGGCTACACCTTC
>-|-|TRBJ1-2|TRBV19
CASSPDPQGGSYTF
TGTGCCAGTAGTCCTGACCCCCAGGGAGGGAGCTACACCTTC
>-|-|TRBJ1-2|TRBV19
CASSIGSGAINYGYTF
TGTGCCAGTAGTATAGGTTCAGGGGCCATAAACTATGGCTACACCTTC
>-|TRBD1|TRBJ1-6|TRBV5-1
CASSPTGWNSPLHF
TGCGCCAGCAGCCCGACAGGGTGGAATTCACCCCTCCACTTT
>-|TRBD1|TRBJ2-2|TRBV6-1
CASLSAGQAGELFF
TGTGCCAGCCTTAGTGCCGGACAGGCCGGGGAGCTGTTTTTT
>once|-|TRBJ2-1|TRBV11-2
CASSLGGDRFYNEQFF
TGTGCCAGCAGCTTAGGAGGTGACAGGTTCTACAATGAGCAGTTCTTC
>once|TRBD1|TRBJ1-1|TRBV7-9
CASSDRGTTEAFF
TGTGCCAGCAGCGACAGGGGTACGACTGAAGCTTTCTTT
>-|-|TRBJ1-5|TRBV5-6
CASSLFGGGIQPQHF
TGTGCCAGCAGCTTATTCGGGGGGGGAATTCAGCCCCAGCATTTT
>-|-|TRBJ1-2|TRBV18
CASSPGESRVIF
TGTGCCAGCTCACCCGGGGAGTCTCGGGTTATCTTC
>-|-|TRBJ2-2|TRBV25-1
CASSDGVRNTGELFF
TGTGCCAGCAGTGATGGAGTCCGGAACACCGGGGAGCTGTTTTTT
>-|-|TRBJ1-1|TRBV2
CASSAGVNTEAFF
TGTGCCAGCAGTGCGGGGGTGAACACTGAAGCTTTCTTT
>-|TRBD1|TRBJ1-2|TRBV19
CASSTTGGVRYGYTF
TGTGCCAGTAGTACGACAGGGGGAGTACGCTATGGCTACACCTTC
>-|TRBD2|TRBJ2-1|TRBV5-4
CASSLGDSGGIYNEQFF
TGTGCCAGCAGCTTGGGGGATAGCGGGGGAATCTACAATGAGCAGTTCTTC
>once|TRBD1|TRBJ1-2|TRBV29-1
CSVPDRGGYTF
TGCAGCGTCCCTGACAGGGGTGGCTACACCTTC
>-|TRBD1|TRBJ2-7|TRBV5-1
CASSWDRDEQYF
TGCGCCAGCAGCTGGGACAGGGACGAGCAGTACTTC
>-|-|TRBJ1-4|TRBV6-5
CASSPGRTEGKLFF
TGTGCCAGCAGTCCAGGACGTACCGAGGGAAAACTGTTTTTT
>-|-|TRBJ1-2|TRBV6-5
CASSYQGRRGYTF
TGTGCCAGCAGTTACCAAGGGAGGCGAGGCTACACCTTC
>-|-|TRBJ1-3|TRBV15
CATSRSFMGRSGNTIYF
TGTGCCACCAGCAGGTCATTTATGGGGCGCTCTGGAAACACCATATATTTT
>-|-|TRBJ1-6|TRBV9
CASSKKGVASPLHF
TGTGCCAGCAGCAAGAAGGGGGTGGCTTCACCCCTCCACTTT
>-|TRBD2|TRBJ2-7|TRBV7-9
CASSPGLAGTYEQYF
TGTGCCAGCAGCCCGGGACTAGCGGGGACTTACGAGCAGTACTTC
>-|TRBD2|TRBJ2-1|TRBV5-1
CASSLEPAGSSYNEQFF
TGCGCCAGCAGCTTGGAACCAGCGGGGTCCTCCTACAATGAGCAGTTCTTC
>-|TRBD2|TRBJ2-1|TRBV10-2
CASTRLRTSGSNEQFF
TGCGCCAGCACTCGCCTTAGGACTAGCGGGAGCAATGAGCAGTTCTTC
>-|-|TRBJ2-3|TRBV18
CASSPGGYADTQYF
TGTGCCAGCTCACCAGGAGGGTACGCAGATACGCAGTATTTT
>once|-|TRBJ2-7|TRBV6-5
CASSYGQEVHYEQYF
TGTGCCAGCAGTTACGGGCAGGAGGTACACTACGAGCAGTACTTC
>-|-|TRBJ1-1|TRBV5-1
CASSLAGNTEAFF
TGCGCCAGCAGCTTAGCAGGGAACACTGAAGCTTTCTTT
>-|-|TRBJ2-5|TRBV7-8
CASSPRETQYF
TGTGCCAGCAGTCCACGGGAGACCCAGTACTTC
>-|-|TRBJ2-7|TRBV5-4
CASSRDIGEQYF
TGTGCCAGCAGCCGGGACATAGGCGAGCAGTACTTC
>-|TRBD2|TRBJ2-1|TRBV10-3
CAISTSGGAEGNYNEQFF
TGTGCCATCAGTACTAGCGGGGGGGCCGAGGGGAATTACAATGAGCAGTTCTTC
>-|-|TRBJ2-1|TRBV6-1
CASSDGDYYNEQFF
TGTGCCAGCAGTGACGGCGACTATTACAATGAGCAGTTCTTC
>-|-|TRBJ1-4|TRBV7-8
CASSARTVLNEKLFF
TGTGCCAGCAGCGCCCGGACAGTCCTTAATGAAAAACTGTTTTTT
>-|-|TRBJ2-7|TRBV7-3
CASSSPGGEQYF
TGTGCCAGCAGCTCACCGGGCGGGGAGCAGTACTTC
>-|-|TRBJ2-1|TRBV5-1
CASSPGTTNNEQFF
TGCGCCAGCAGCCCGGGAACCACCAACAATGAGCAGTTCTTC
>-|TRBD2|TRBJ2-1|TRBV6-4
CASSPSGGSYNEQFF
TGTGCCAGCAGTCCTAGCGGTGGCTCCTACAATGAGCAGTTCTTC
>-|TRBD1|TRBJ2-7|TRBV6-5
CASSYARTGDGYEQYF
TGTGCCAGCAGTTACGCAAGGACAGGTGACGGCTACGAGCAGTACTTC
>-|-|TRBJ1-1|TRBV6-1
CASSENRGSTEAFF
TGTGCCAGCAGTGAAAATAGGGGGAGCACTGAAGCTTTCTTT
>few|-|TRBJ2-7|TRBV25-1
CASTHSVHGEKEQYF
TGTGCCAGCACCCACTCGGTTCATGGTGAAAAAGAGCAGTACTTC
>-|-|TRBJ2-1|TRBV6-5
CASSSLGAGNNEQFF
TGTGCCAGCAGTTCTTTGGGGGCCGGGAACAATGAGCAGTTCTTC
>-|TRBD1|TRBJ2-3|TRBV7-6
CASSLGAGGYTDTQYF
TGTGCCAGCAGCCTAGGGGCAGGGGGCTACACAGATACGCAGTATTTT
>-|TRBD2|TRBJ2-4|TRBV27
CASSQSGGARNIQYF
TGTGCCAGCAGTCAATCCGGGGGGGCTAGGAACATTCAGTACTTC
>once|-|TRBJ2-3|TRBV7-2
CASSLVGGTDTQYF
TGTGCCAGCAGCTTAGTAGGGGGCACAGATACGCAGTATTTT
>-|-|TRBJ2-5|TRBV25-1
CASSDPSQGRETQYF
TGTGCCAGCAGTGACCCATCCCAGGGGCGAGAGACCCAGTACTTC
>-|-|TRBJ1-3|TRBV7-9
CASSLGSGASSGNTIYF
TGTGCCAGCAGCCTCGGGTCAGGGGCCAGCTCTGGAAACACCATATATTTT
>-|-|TRBJ2-7|TRBV2
CASIPETISYEQYF
TGTGCCAGCATCCCAGAAACGATCTCCTACGAGCAGTACTTC
>-|-|TRBJ2-2|TRBV5-1
CASAPTAGLNTGELFF
TGCGCCAGCGCCCCGACGGCGGGCCTTAACACCGGGGAGCTGTTTTTT
>-|TRBD1|TRBJ1-6|TRBV10-3
CATLDREATYNSPLHF
TGTGCCACCCTAGACAGGGAGGCCACCTATAATTCACCCCTCCACTTT